The 8 T cell receptor beta chains given below trace back to one sample, sequenced in a study of blood T cells in healthy people across ages. Combining a sample-barcoded 5' primer with a J-beta primer mix, a second PCR ran for roughly 6 to 12 cycles. Each CDR3 protein is one row after TCRdb ran MiXCR on the 5' RACE reads. The sample lists around 1,100,000 distinct CDR3 sequences; 35% to 45% were seen once. Sequenced input: blood. The receptors shown here come from a young man in good health.

This clonotype turned up a few times. The chain joins TRBV4-2 to TRBJ2-1, with a tentative D call TRBD1 (6 bases). Per the germline V gene, CDR1 is LGHNA and CDR2 is YNFKEQ. The V gene lost 0 bases and the J gene lost 3 bases, with 12 bases spanning the gap. The CDR3 sequence is 16 residues long. The CDR3 sequence: CASSQEVGDNYNEQFF. The DNA for the CDR3 is TGTGCCAGCAGCCAAGAGGTGGGGGACAACTACAATGAGCAGTTCTTC.

The chain combines TRBV27 with TRBJ1-5; no firm D call. This CDR3 is built from 14 residues. Per germline, CDR1 MNHEY and CDR2 SMNVEV (reference sequence). Trimming shortened V by 0 bases and J by 4 bases, and 7 bases separated the two germline ends. The CDR3 bases are TGTGCCAGCAGTTTATCTGGCTGGAATCAGCCCCAGCATTTT. Amino acid sequence: CASSLSGWNQPQHF.

This chain connects TRBV6-6 to TRBJ1-6; TRBD1 might be the D (5 bases). The CDR3 runs to 15 residues. The V gene's germline CDR1 is MNHNY and CDR2 SVGAGI (reference sequence). Trimming took 0 bases from V and 5 from J, leaving 8 bases between them. CDR3: CASSYSGGHNSPLHF. DNA of the CDR3: TGTGCCAGCAGTTACTCGGGGGGTCATAATTCACCCCTCCACTTT.

Notes on this clonotype: The junction departs from germline at one end; a sequencing error may be responsible. The V gene is TRBV28, the J gene TRBJ1-1, with D possibly matching TRBD1 (5 bases). CDR3 length: 17 residues. Germline V CDR1 and CDR2: MDHEN, SYDVKM. The CDR3 region has the DNA TGTGCCGGCAGCCTCAAAGCCGCCGGGACCTTGAACACTGAAGCTTTCTTT. Protein sequence: CAGSLKAAGTLNTEAFF.

In its sample, this clonotype was seen a few times. The chain joins TRBV12-3 or TRBV12-4 to TRBJ2-2; 7 bases fit TRBD2. Trimming took 4 bases from V and 6 from J; bases not matched to a gene: 2. This CDR3 has 13 amino acids. This CDR3 is CASSSGGAGELFF. The CDR3 region has the DNA TGTGCCAGCAGTTCGGGGGGTGCCGGGGAGCTGTTTTTT.

The V gene is TRBV4-3, the J gene TRBJ1-4; D gene uncertain. Per germline, CDR1 LGHNA and CDR2 YSLEER. Trimming left V 0 bases short and J 8 bases short, with 10 bases between. The length of the CDR3 is 14 residues. The DNA of the CDR3 is TGCGCCAGCAGCCAAGACGGACTGAAGGAAAAACTGTTTTTT. Residues: CASSQDGLKEKLFF.

Only a few counts were recorded for this clonotype. The chain has TRBV12-3 or TRBV12-4 and TRBJ1-1; D unclear. Trimming left V 6 bases short and J 0 bases short, with 8 bases between. This CDR3 spans 13 amino acids. This CDR3 is CASRPQMNTEAFF. The CDR3 DNA reads as TGTGCCAGCAGGCCACAGATGAACACTGAAGCTTTCTTT.

V is TRBV20-1 and J is TRBJ2-3; D might be TRBD1 or TRBD2, each matching 5 bases. The ends were cut back, 4 bases at V and 0 bases at J, with 14 bases in the middle. CDR3 length: 15 amino acids. CDR1 and CDR2 from the germline V gene are DFQATT and SNEGSKA (reference sequence). The CDR3 DNA reads as TGCAGTGCTATGGGTGTGGGGGTGAGCACAGATACGCAGTATTTT. Protein product: CSAMGVGVSTDTQYF.